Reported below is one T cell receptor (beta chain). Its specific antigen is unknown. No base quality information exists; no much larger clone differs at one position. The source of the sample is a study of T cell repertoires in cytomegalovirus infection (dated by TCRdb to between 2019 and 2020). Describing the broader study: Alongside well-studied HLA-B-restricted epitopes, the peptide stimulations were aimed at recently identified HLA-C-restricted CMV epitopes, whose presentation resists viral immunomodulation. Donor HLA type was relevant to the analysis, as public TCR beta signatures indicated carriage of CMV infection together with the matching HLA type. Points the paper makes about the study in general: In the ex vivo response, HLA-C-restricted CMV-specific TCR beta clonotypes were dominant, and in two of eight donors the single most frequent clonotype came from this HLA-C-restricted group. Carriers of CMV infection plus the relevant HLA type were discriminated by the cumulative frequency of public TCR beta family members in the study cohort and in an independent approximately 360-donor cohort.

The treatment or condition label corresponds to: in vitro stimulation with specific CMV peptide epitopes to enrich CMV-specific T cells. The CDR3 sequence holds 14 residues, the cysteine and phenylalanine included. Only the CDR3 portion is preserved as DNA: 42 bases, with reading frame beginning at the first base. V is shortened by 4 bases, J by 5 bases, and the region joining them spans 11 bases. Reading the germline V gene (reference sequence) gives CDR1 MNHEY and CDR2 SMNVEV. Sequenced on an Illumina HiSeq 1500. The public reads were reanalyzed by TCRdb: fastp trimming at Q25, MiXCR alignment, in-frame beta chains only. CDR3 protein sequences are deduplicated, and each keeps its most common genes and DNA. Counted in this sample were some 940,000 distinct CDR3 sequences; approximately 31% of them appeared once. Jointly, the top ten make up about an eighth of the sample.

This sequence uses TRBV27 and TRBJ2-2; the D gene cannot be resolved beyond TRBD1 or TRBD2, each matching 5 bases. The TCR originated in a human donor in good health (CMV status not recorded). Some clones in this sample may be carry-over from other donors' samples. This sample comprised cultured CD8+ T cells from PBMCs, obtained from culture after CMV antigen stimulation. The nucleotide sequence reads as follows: TGTGCCAGCAGTTCGGGGCTGAGGACCGGGGAGCTGTTTTTT. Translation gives CASSSGLRTGELFF.